What follows are 3 T cell receptor beta chains derived from one specimen sequenced in a study of shared clonotypes between healthy human individuals. Assay: immunoSEQ multiplex PCR; the TCRdb copy retains only in-frame clones and omits some. The table has more than 1.2 million clones, 97% to 99% seen once. The sample comprised naive CD4+ T cells sorted from blood. Subset of the sample: CD45RA+ positively selected. The receptors were gathered from a man in his thirties or forties in good health.

The chain is built from TRBV4-3 and TRBJ2-7; 10 bases are a match to TRBD2. J was trimmed by 3 bases and V by 0 bases; bases with no gene match: 14. Germline CDR1 reads LGHNA; CDR2 reads YSLEER. The CDR3 has 19 amino acids. The DNA for the CDR3 is TGCGCCAGCAGCCAAGAAATCCTAGCGGGAGTGGTACCCGACTACGAGCAGTACTTC. Protein: CASSQEILAGVVPDYEQYF.

In its sample, this clone was seen once. The V and J genes are TRBV5-1 and TRBJ2-1; D might be TRBD1 (6 bases). With 0 bases removed from V and 3 bases from J, the gap between germline ends came to 10 bases. From germline, CDR1 is SGHRS and CDR2 YFSETQ. The CDR3 has 15 amino acids. The CDR3, as DNA: TGCGCCAGCAGCTTGGAAGGGACAAACTACAATGAGCAGTTCTTC. Translating it yields CASSLEGTNYNEQFF.

This rearrangement joins TRBV5-4 to TRBJ2-1; D is ambiguous. Per the germline V gene, CDR1 is SGHNT and CDR2 is YYREEE (reference sequence). The CDR3 runs to 11 residues. The V end was cut by 2 bases, the J end by 4 bases, with 1 base between. This CDR3 is CASSLYNEQFF. The CDR3 coding sequence is TGTGCCAGCAGCTTATACAATGAGCAGTTCTTC. Full variable domain (missing parts from reference TRBV5-4 and TRBJ2-1): ETGVTQSPTHLIKTRGQQVTLRCSSQSGHNTVSWYQQALGQGPQFIFQYYREEENGRGNFPPRFSGLQFPNYSSELNVNALELDDSALYLCASSLYNEQFFGPGTRLTVL.